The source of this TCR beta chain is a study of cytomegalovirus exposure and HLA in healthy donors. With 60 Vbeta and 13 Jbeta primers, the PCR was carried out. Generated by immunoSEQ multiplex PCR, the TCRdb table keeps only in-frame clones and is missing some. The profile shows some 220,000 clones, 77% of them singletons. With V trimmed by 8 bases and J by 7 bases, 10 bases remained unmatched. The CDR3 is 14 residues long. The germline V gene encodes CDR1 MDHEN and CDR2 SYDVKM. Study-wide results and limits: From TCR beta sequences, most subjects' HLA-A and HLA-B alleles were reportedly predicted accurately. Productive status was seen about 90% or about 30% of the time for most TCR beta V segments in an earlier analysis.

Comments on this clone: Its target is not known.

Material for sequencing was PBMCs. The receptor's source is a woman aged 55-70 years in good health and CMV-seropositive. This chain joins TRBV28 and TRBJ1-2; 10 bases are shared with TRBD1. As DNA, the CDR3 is TGTGCCAGCGATGACAGGGGGCGCGGAGGTGGCTACACCTTC. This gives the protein CASDDRGRGGGYTF.